The text below deals with one TCR beta chain. What it recognizes is unknown. The sample originates from a study of Graves' ophthalmopathy and Graves' hyperthyroidism. Orbital computed tomography and thyroid ultrasound, along with TRAb, serum thyroxine and clinical symptoms, underpinned diagnosis. The authors used Ficoll-Paque density gradient centrifugation to separate PBMCs. The input was about 10 ml of fresh peripheral blood. Study results and caveats: The model predicted progression of ophthalmopathy with a sensitivity of roughly 69%, and its specificity was roughly 72%.

This CDR3 has 13 amino acids. Germline V lookup: CDR1 SQVTM, CDR2 ANQGSEA. V trimming: 3 bases; J trimming: 7 bases; junction bases outside the gene matches: 9. TCR beta CDR3 amplification used RNA transcripts. HTBI primers were used in a first-round RT-PCR, which preceded a second-round multiplex PCR. A single record per CDR3 protein comes from TCRdb applying MiXCR to the multiplex PCR reads. The data contain about 740,000 distinct CDR3 sequences, 35% to 50% of them singletons. The receptor was isolated from an adult man with Graves' ophthalmopathy. Sequencing input: peripheral blood. The rearrangement links TRBV29-1 to TRBJ2-7; 7 nucleotides align to TRBD1. The CDR3: CSVEKTGAGEQYF. CDR3 DNA: TGCAGCGTTGAGAAAACAGGGGCCGGGGAGCAGTACTTC.